This T cell receptor (beta chain) was recorded in a study of response to subunit inactivated influenza vaccine. The V end was cut by 1 base, the J end by 2 bases, with 10 bases between. This CDR3 region has 15 residues. CDR1 is LGHNA, CDR2 YSLEER, per germline. TCRdb analysed the RT-PCR reads with MiXCR anew, one entry per CDR3 protein. Of around 790,000 distinct CDR3 sequences detected, 21% appear once; the ten largest clones hold 10%. This chain uses TRBV4-3 with TRBJ2-3; no clear D gene. The clonotype comes from a man over 45 who received an inactivated influenza vaccine. The sample here was PBMCs from blood, taken about 5 days after vaccination. CDR3 in amino acids: CASSQGLPLTDTQYF. DNA for the CDR3: TGCGCCAGCAGCCAAGGACTCCCTCTCACAGATACGCAGTATTTT.